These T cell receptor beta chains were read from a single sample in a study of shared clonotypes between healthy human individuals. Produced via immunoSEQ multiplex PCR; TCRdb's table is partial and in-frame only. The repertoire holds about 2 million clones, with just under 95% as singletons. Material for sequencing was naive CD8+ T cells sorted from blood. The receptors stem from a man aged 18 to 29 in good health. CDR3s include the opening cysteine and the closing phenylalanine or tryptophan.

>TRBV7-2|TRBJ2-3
CASSLGNRVVADTQYF
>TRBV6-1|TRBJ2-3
CASSGQGTDTQYF
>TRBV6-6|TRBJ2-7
CASSLEGTVFYEQYF
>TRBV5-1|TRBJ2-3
CASSSDGGIDTQYF
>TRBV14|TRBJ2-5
CASSPHPGTEETQYF
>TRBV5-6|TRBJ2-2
CASSLVYGPNTGELFF
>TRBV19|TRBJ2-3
CASSIDLASGLTDTQYF
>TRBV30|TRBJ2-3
CAWRGQGPDTQYF
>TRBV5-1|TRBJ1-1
CASSLDGTTEAFF
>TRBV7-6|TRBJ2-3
CASSLAGSTDTQYF
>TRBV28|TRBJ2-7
CASRKVDTDSYEQYF
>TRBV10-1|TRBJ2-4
CASHPPTGGKNIQYF
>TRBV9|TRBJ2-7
CASSVGQVPYEQYF
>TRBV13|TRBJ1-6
CAASSYNSPLHF
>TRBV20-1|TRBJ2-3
CSARAIDTQYF
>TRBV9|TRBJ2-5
CASSADGTGRQETQYF
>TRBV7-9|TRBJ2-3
CASSLGSPTQYF
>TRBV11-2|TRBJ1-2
CASSLADRNVYGYTF
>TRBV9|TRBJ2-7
CASSGTRLLEQYF
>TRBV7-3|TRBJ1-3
CASSYRTRTGNTIYF